A single TCR beta chain is shown here with its context. Its specificity is unknown. The source of the sample is a study of monozygotic twins with cystic fibrosis. Looking at the study overall: Libraries were built from three micrograms of fragmented DNA using about 15 PCR cycles. Findings and caveats of the study: Co-twins had the most similar V usage for 13 of 16 pairs, J for 8. Nucleotide-identical clonotype sharing was significantly higher within monozygotic CF twin pairs than between unrelated CF individuals.

CDR1 MNHEY and CDR2 SMNVEV come from the germline V gene (reference sequence). There are 15 residues in the CDR3. V lost 3 bases, J lost 6 bases, and 8 bases stayed unmatched. The data were produced by immunoSEQ multiplex PCR, yet TCRdb's version contains in-frame clones alone and is incomplete. The sample has about 14,000 clones; over 80% are singletons. The sample taken for sequencing was blood. The chain employs TRBV27 and TRBJ2-3; 8 nucleotides align to TRBD2. The receptor's source is a girl aged 2 to 9 with cystic fibrosis. In nucleotides, the CDR3 is TGTGCCAGCAGTTTGGAGGCGGGGGGTTGGGATACGCAGTATTTT. Translating gives CASSLEAGGWDTQYF.